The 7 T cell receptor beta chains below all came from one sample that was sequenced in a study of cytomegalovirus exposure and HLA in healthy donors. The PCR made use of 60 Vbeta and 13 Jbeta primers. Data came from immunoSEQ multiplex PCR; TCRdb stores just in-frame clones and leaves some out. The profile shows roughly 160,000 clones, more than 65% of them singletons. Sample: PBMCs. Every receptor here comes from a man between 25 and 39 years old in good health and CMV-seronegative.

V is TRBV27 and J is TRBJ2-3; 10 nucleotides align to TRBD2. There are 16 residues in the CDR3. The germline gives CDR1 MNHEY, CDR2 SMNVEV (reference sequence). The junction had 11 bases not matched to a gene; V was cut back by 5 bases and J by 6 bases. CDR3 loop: CASSLNSGGPRDTQYF. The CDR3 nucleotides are TGTGCCAGCAGTCTGAATAGCGGGGGGCCCCGGGATACGCAGTATTTT.

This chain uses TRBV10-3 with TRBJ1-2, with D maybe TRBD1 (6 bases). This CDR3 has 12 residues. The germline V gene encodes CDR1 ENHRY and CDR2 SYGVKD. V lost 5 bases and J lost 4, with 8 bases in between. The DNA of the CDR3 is TGTGCCATCAGTCCAGGGGTCTATGGCTACACCTTC. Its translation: CAISPGVYGYTF.

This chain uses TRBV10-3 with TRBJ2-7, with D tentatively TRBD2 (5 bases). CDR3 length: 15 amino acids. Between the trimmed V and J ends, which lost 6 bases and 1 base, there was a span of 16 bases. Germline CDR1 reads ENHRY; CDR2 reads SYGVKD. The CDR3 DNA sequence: TGTGCCATCAGGGGAGACTTTGGGCGGTCCTACGAGCAGTACTTC. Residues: CAIRGDFGRSYEQYF.

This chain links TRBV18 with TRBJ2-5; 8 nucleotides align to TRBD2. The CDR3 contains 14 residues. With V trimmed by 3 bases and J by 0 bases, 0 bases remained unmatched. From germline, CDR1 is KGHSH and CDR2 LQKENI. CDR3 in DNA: TGTGCCAGCTCACCGCGGGGGGACCAAGAGACCCAGTACTTC. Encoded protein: CASSPRGDQETQYF.

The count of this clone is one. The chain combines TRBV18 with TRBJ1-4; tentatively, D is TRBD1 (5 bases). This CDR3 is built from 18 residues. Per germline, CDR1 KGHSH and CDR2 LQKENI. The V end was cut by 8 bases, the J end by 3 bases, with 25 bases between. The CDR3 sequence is CASLATQGGLVANEKLFF. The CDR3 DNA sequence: TGTGCCAGCCTGGCCACCCAGGGAGGGCTGGTTGCTAATGAAAAACTGTTTTTT.

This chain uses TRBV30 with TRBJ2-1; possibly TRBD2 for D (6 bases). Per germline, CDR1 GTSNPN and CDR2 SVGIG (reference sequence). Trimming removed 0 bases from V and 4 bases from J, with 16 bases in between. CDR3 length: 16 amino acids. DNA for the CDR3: TGTGCCTGGAGTGTGTTCCTAGCGAGAGGGTACAATGAGCAGTTCTTC. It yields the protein CAWSVFLARGYNEQFF.

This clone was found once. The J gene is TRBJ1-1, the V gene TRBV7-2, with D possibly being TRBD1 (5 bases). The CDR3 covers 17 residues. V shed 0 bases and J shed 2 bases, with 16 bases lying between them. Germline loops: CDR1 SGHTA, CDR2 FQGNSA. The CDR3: CASSLADWARENTEAFF. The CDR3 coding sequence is TGTGCCAGCAGCTTAGCGGATTGGGCCAGGGAAAACACTGAAGCTTTCTTT.